A single sample gave rise to the 25 T cell receptor beta chains below, sequenced in a study of T cell repertoires in cytomegalovirus infection. No antigen is known for these receptors. TCRdb ran MiXCR on the reads and lists one entry per CDR3 protein. This table holds about 480,000 distinct CDR3 sequences, 30% to 40% found once. Here the sequenced sample was cultured PBMCs, taken from culture after CMV antigen stimulation. These receptors were collected from a human donor in good health (CMV status not recorded). Some clones in this sample may be carry-over from other donors' samples.

V and J are TRBV6-2 or TRBV6-3 and TRBJ2-2, with TRBD1 matching 9 bases. CDR1 and CDR2 from the germline V gene are MNHEY and SVGEGT. The CDR3 sequence is 15 residues long. Trimming removed 4 bases from V and 3 bases from J; junction bases left unmatched: 3. The CDR3 nucleotides are TGTGCCAGCAGTTCAACAGGGGGCCACACCGGGGAGCTGTTTTTT. Amino acid sequence: CASSSTGGHTGELFF.

CDR3 protein: CAWSADINSPLHF. DNA for the CDR3: TGTGCCTGGAGTGCGGACATTAATTCACCCCTCCACTTT. This sequence joins TRBV30 and TRBJ1-6, with D possibly matching TRBD1 (5 bases). Per germline, CDR1 GTSNPN and CDR2 SVGIG (reference sequence). Trimming left V 1 base short and J 6 bases short, with 7 bases between. This CDR3 spans 13 amino acids.

Ten or more counts support this clonotype. The rearrangement uses TRBV10-3 and TRBJ1-5, with D possibly TRBD1 on 6 matching bases. V was clipped by 5 bases and J by 7 bases, with 12 bases between them. The CDR3 totals 13 residues. Per germline, CDR1 ENHRY and CDR2 SYGVKD. The CDR3 DNA sequence: TGTGCCATCAGTTGGGCAGGGGACCAGCCCCAGCATTTT. Its protein product is CAISWAGDQPQHF.

The rearrangement links TRBV28 to TRBJ2-2, with D unresolved. Trimming stripped 2 bases from V and 0 bases from J, with 7 bases between. The CDR3 runs 15 residues. The germline V gene encodes CDR1 MDHEN and CDR2 SYDVKM. CDR3 protein: CASSLTVSNTGELFF. In DNA, the CDR3 is TGTGCCAGCAGTTTAACAGTTTCGAACACCGGGGAGCTGTTTTTT.

This clonotype was counted only a few times. The chain joins TRBV6-5 to TRBJ2-1, with 7 bases fitting TRBD1. The CDR3 is 16 amino acids. J was trimmed by 5 bases and V by 0 bases; bases with no gene match: 7. The V gene's germline CDR1 is MNHEY and CDR2 SVGAGI. The CDR3 here is CASSYSVGQLHNEQFF. The CDR3 DNA is TGTGCCAGCAGTTACTCGGTGGGACAGTTACACAATGAGCAGTTCTTC.

This clonotype occurred a few times. As DNA, the CDR3 is TGTGCCAGCAGTCAGACAGGGGCTGGGGCCAACGTCCTGACTTTC. This codes for CASSQTGAGANVLTF. The rearrangement uses TRBV28 and TRBJ2-6; 8 nucleotides align to TRBD1. The V gene's germline CDR1 is MDHEN and CDR2 SYDVKM. The junction had 2 bases not matched to a gene; V was cut back by 5 bases and J by 2 bases. The CDR3 runs to 15 residues.

The chain combines TRBV14 with TRBJ1-1; D is undetermined. Germline CDR1 reads SGHDN; CDR2 reads FVKESK. The V and J ends lost 1 base and 9 bases respectively, with 15 bases between them. This CDR3 region has 14 residues. The DNA of the CDR3 is TGTGCCAGCAGCCAAGCAACCGGGATGAGTAAAGCTTTCTTT. Protein product: CASSQATGMSKAFF.

This clonotype was counted between two and nine times. V gene TRBV6-2 or TRBV6-3 combines with J gene TRBJ2-1; TRBD2 aligns across 10 bases. Germline loops: CDR1 MNHEY, CDR2 SVGEGT. V lost 3 bases to trimming and J lost 0 bases; unmatched junction nucleotides: 23. CDR3 length: 23 residues. In DNA, the CDR3 is TGTGCCAGCAGTTATGTGTTCCACCAGAGTAGCGGGAGGCAAAGATACTCCTACAATGAGCAGTTCTTC. Translating gives CASSYVFHQSSGRQRYSYNEQFF.

A few counts support this clonotype. V and J are TRBV5-6 and TRBJ2-7; possibly TRBD2 for D (5 bases). The germline gives CDR1 SGHDT, CDR2 YYEEEE. V was shortened by 4 bases and J by 5 bases, with 10 bases between the two germline ends. The CDR3 runs 12 residues. The chain's CDR3 is CASSLTSDEQYF. As DNA, the CDR3 is TGTGCCAGCAGCCTTACTAGTGACGAGCAGTACTTC.

The table lists this clonotype with a few counts. The J gene is TRBJ1-2, the V gene TRBV6-1; D is perhaps TRBD1 (5 bases). The CDR3 runs 17 residues. V was pared by 5 bases and J by 7 bases, with 26 bases between. Germline V CDR1 and CDR2: MNHNS, SASEGT. Here the CDR3 DNA reads TGTGCCAGCAGTTTAGATACGACCGAGGGGCCGGCTACTGGCTACACCTTC. This encodes CASSLDTTEGPATGYTF.

This chain uses TRBV6-1 with TRBJ2-1, with a possible D match to TRBD1 (5 bases). CDR3 size: 16 residues. V was clipped by 8 bases and J by 4 bases, with 21 bases between them. Germline V gene data show CDR1 as MNHNS and CDR2 as SASEGT. The CDR3 coding sequence is TGTGCCAGCTCCGAAAGACAGTCTATTTCATACAATGAGCAGTTCTTC. This codes for CASSERQSISYNEQFF.

This chain connects TRBV7-9 to TRBJ2-1; 14 positions agree with TRBD2. Germline V lookup: CDR1 SEHNR, CDR2 FQNEAQ (reference sequence). The CDR3 contains 19 residues. The trim removed 1 base at V and 5 bases at J, leaving 10 bases unmatched. The CDR3, as DNA: TGTGCCAGCAGCTTAGACTTTGGACTAGCGGGAGGACTCGACAATGAGCAGTTCTTC. Its translation is CASSLDFGLAGGLDNEQFF.

The rearrangement links TRBV7-3 to TRBJ2-3; 11 nucleotides line up with TRBD2. The CDR3 is made up of 17 amino acids. The V segment lost 5 bases and the J segment 2 bases; nucleotides outside the gene matches: 9. Germline V lookup: CDR1 SGHTA, CDR2 FQGTGA. The chain's CDR3 is CASSIGLAGIPTDTQYF. The CDR3 DNA reads TGTGCCAGCAGCATTGGACTAGCGGGCATCCCCACAGATACGCAGTATTTT.

This clonotype showed up just a few times. The genes are TRBV12-3 or TRBV12-4 and TRBJ1-1; possibly TRBD1 for D (6 bases). Trimming stripped 5 bases from V and 4 bases from J, with 14 bases between. This CDR3 spans 14 amino acids. The CDR3 bases are TGTGCCAGCAGTACAGGGATAGGAAGCACTGAAGCTTTCTTT. Translated, it gives CASSTGIGSTEAFF.

The chain couples TRBV7-2 to TRBJ2-1; a possible D gene is TRBD2 (7 bases). Germline CDR1 SGHTA, CDR2 FQGNSA. V was pared by 6 bases and J by 9 bases, with 18 bases between. The CDR3 has 14 residues. The CDR3 region is CASRVNPGGGEQFF. CDR3 sequence (DNA): TGTGCCAGCAGAGTAAACCCGGGGGGCGGTGAGCAGTTCTTC.

This clonotype was seen more than once but under ten times. The chain joins TRBV14 to TRBJ1-4; possibly TRBD1 for D (5 bases). Per the germline V gene, CDR1 is SGHDN and CDR2 is FVKESK. V lost 1 base and J 5 bases, leaving 17 bases between the germline ends. CDR3 length: 17 residues. The CDR3 DNA is TGTGCCAGCAGCCAAGGAAGATTCGGGACGGCAAATGAAAAACTGTTTTTT. It specifies CASSQGRFGTANEKLFF.

Worth noting for this clonotype: Being one base from a much bigger clone, this may be a read error. The J gene is TRBJ2-1, the V gene TRBV7-2, with 12 bases aligning to TRBD2. This CDR3 comprises 18 residues. Germline lookup yields CDR1 SGHTA and CDR2 FQGNSA. The ends lost 7 bases at V and 2 bases at J; junction bases unmatched: 12. The CDR3 loop reads CASTVLPASGRAYNEQFF. Written as DNA, the CDR3 is TGTGCCAGCACCGTACTCCCGGCTAGCGGGAGGGCCTACAATGAGCAGTTCTTC.

This sequence joins TRBV7-8 and TRBJ1-2; unclear D gene. This CDR3 comprises 18 residues. CDR1 is SGHVS, CDR2 FQNEAQ, per germline. Trimming took 5 bases from V and 1 from J, leaving 23 bases between them. CDR3 residues: CASSPAAVVPPINYGYTF. CDR3 bases: TGTGCCAGCAGCCCCGCGGCTGTTGTGCCACCGATTAACTATGGCTACACCTTC.

In its sample, this clonotype was seen a few times. The chain couples TRBV19 to TRBJ2-2; 12 nucleotides align to TRBD2. The CDR3 runs to 16 residues. V was pared by 4 bases and J by 4 bases, with 4 bases of the junction left unmatched. The V gene's germline CDR1 is LNHDA and CDR2 SQIVND (reference sequence). Here the CDR3 DNA reads TGTGCCAGTAGTACCGGACTAGCGGGACTCACCGGGGAGCTGTTTTTT. Translation gives CASSTGLAGLTGELFF.

This clonotype was counted between two and nine times. The chain uses TRBV12-3 or TRBV12-4 and TRBJ2-1; the D is unclear. The CDR3 has 13 residues. V lost 2 bases and J 6 bases, leaving 8 bases between the germline ends. The CDR3 DNA sequence: TGTGCCAGCAGTTTAAACTCAGGCAATGAGCAGTTCTTC. Translation gives CASSLNSGNEQFF.

The table lists this clonotype with many counts. The chain carries TRBV7-2 and TRBJ1-3; D is undetermined. Germline V lookup: CDR1 SGHTA, CDR2 FQGNSA. The CDR3 extends over 15 amino acids. V dropped 1 base and J dropped 2 bases, with 9 bases sitting between them. The CDR3 DNA reads TGTGCCAGCAGCTTAGAGGGTGGAACTGGAAACACCATATATTTT. Amino acids: CASSLEGGTGNTIYF.

The chain has TRBV12-3 or TRBV12-4 and TRBJ1-5, with D uncertain. CDR3 length: 14 amino acids. The V gene lost 1 base and the J gene lost 4 bases, with 8 bases spanning the gap. CDR3 bases: TGTGCCAGCAGTTTAGGTCCATTGAATCAGCCCCAGCATTTT. It specifies CASSLGPLNQPQHF.

The chain couples TRBV4-3 to TRBJ2-3; possible D gene TRBD2, 5 bases. CDR3 length equals 20 residues. V was shortened by 1 base and J by 2 bases, with 25 bases between the two germline ends. Germline CDR1 reads LGHNA; CDR2 reads YSLEER. The CDR3 DNA reads TGCGCCAGCAGCCAAGGGAGATCCAGAGAGAGGGCTAGAATCACAGATACGCAGTATTTT. This encodes CASSQGRSRERARITDTQYF.

In its sample, this clonotype was seen a few times. As DNA, the CDR3 is TGTGCCAGCAGTCAGCGGACTAGCGGGAATTCGGAGACCCAGTACTTC. Its protein product is CASSQRTSGNSETQYF. The chain has TRBV28 and TRBJ2-5; 12 positions match TRBD2. With V trimmed by 5 bases and J by 5 bases, 9 bases remained unmatched. The CDR3 runs 16 residues. Germline CDR1 and CDR2: MDHEN and SYDVKM.

This clonotype was recorded at least ten times. Here the CDR3 reads CASSLTSTGELFF. CDR3 DNA sequence: TGTGCCAGTAGTTTGACATCCACCGGGGAGCTGTTTTTT. The rearrangement joins TRBV19 to TRBJ2-2; no definite D call. Trimming removed 5 bases from V and 4 bases from J, with 8 bases in between. CDR1 and CDR2 from the germline V gene are LNHDA and SQIVND (reference sequence). The CDR3 spans 13 residues.